Below, 24 T cell receptor beta chains from the same sample are listed, as sequenced in a study of blood T cell repertoires in COVID-19. Sequencing used immunoSEQ multiplex PCR; TCRdb keeps in-frame clones, though not all of them. The sample holds 35,000 to 45,000 clones, approximately 94% seen once. Sequencing was carried out using peripheral blood. These receptor sequences come from a man in his fifties or sixties with COVID-19, enrolled during active disease.

V and J are TRBV9 and TRBJ2-3, with 8 bases identical to TRBD2. The CDR3 sequence is 19 residues long. Germline CDR1 reads SGDLS; CDR2 reads YYNGEE. V shed 3 bases, J shed 5 bases, and the junction held 20 bases outside the gene matches. The CDR3 DNA sequence: TGTGCCAGCAGCGCCACCGGGACTAGTGCCGCAACCTTAGTAGATACGCAGTATTTT. This sequence encodes CASSATGTSAATLVDTQYF.

This chain links TRBV14 with TRBJ2-1, with D uncertain. This CDR3 region has 14 residues. The ends were cut back, 4 bases at V and 0 bases at J, with 7 bases in the middle. Germline CDR1 and CDR2: SGHDN and FVKESK. The CDR3 spells CASSPSSSYNEQFF. The CDR3 DNA follows: TGTGCCAGCAGCCCTTCTAGCTCCTACAATGAGCAGTTCTTC.

The chain is built from TRBV7-7 and TRBJ2-1; 7 nucleotides match TRBD2. Germline-derived CDR1 and CDR2 are SSHAT and FNYEAQ (reference sequence). The CDR3 extends over 14 amino acids. The CDR3, as DNA: TGTGCTAGCCGCGGGAGCTCGGTTACGGATGAGCAGTTCTTC. It yields the protein CASRGSSVTDEQFF.

This chain joins TRBV6-6 and TRBJ2-1; D not certain. This CDR3 is built from 16 residues. CDR1 is MNHNY, CDR2 SVGAGI, per germline (reference sequence). Trimming took 0 bases from V and 2 from J, leaving 11 bases between them. The CDR3 region is CASSYSRRLTYNEQFF. CDR3 in DNA: TGTGCCAGCAGTTACTCGAGGCGACTTACCTACAATGAGCAGTTCTTC.

The rearrangement links TRBV19 to TRBJ2-7; 11 nucleotides agree with TRBD1. CDR3 length: 15 residues. Germline assignment: CDR1 LNHDA and CDR2 SQIVND (reference sequence). Unmatched junction bases numbered 7, after V lost 5 bases and J lost 4 bases. The CDR3 protein is CASSEPGQGVYEQYF. The CDR3 DNA follows: TGTGCCAGTAGTGAACCGGGACAGGGGGTTTACGAGCAGTACTTC.

The CDR3 DNA follows: TGTGCCAGCGTGAAAGCGGGTGAGCAGTACTTC. Amino acids: CASVKAGEQYF. V usage is TRBV2 and J usage is TRBJ2-7; possibly TRBD2 for D (6 bases). CDR1 and CDR2 from the germline V gene are SNHLY and FYNNEI. This CDR3 spans 11 amino acids. Trimming cost V 8 bases and J 7 bases, with 12 bases left between them.

In DNA form, the CDR3 reads TGTGCCAGCAGCCCTGGTCTAGCGGGAGGGCCCCGACGCACCGGGGAGCTGTTTTTT. Translating gives CASSPGLAGGPRRTGELFF. J is TRBJ2-2 and V is TRBV13, with 12 bases aligning to TRBD2. There are 19 residues in the CDR3. The junction had 14 bases not matched to a gene; V was cut back by 5 bases and J by 4 bases. Germline-derived CDR1 and CDR2 are PRHDT and FYEKMQ (reference sequence). Complete variable domain (other parts from reference TRBV13 and TRBJ2-2): AAGVIQSPRHLIKEKRETATLKCYPIPRHDTVYWYQQGPGQDPQFLISFYEKMQSDKGSIPDRFSAQQFSDYHSELNMSSLELGDSALYFCASSPGLAGGPRRTGELFFGEGSRLTVL.

This clone appeared once. The V gene is TRBV5-1, the J gene TRBJ2-1; tentative D call: TRBD2 (6 bases). Trimming removed 4 bases at V and 10 bases at J, with 15 bases between. CDR3 length: 13 residues. Per the germline V gene, CDR1 is SGHRS and CDR2 is YFSETQ. Here the CDR3 reads CASSTEGPREQFF. The CDR3 coding sequence is TGCGCCAGCAGCACGGAGGGCCCTCGGGAGCAGTTCTTC.

V usage is TRBV30 and J usage is TRBJ1-1; a weak D match, TRBD1 (6 bases). The germline V gene encodes CDR1 GTSNPN and CDR2 SVGIG (reference sequence). The CDR3 has 12 residues. V was pared by 3 bases and J by 6 bases, with 11 bases between. The chain's CDR3 is CAWRYRDSEAFF. The CDR3 DNA reads as TGTGCCTGGAGGTACAGGGATTCTGAAGCTTTCTTT. The full variable domain, in which reference TRBV30 and TRBJ1-1 provide the parts outside the CDR3, is SQTIHQWPATLVQPVGSPLSLECTVEGTSNPNLYWYRQAAGRGLQLLFYSVGIGQISSEVPQNLSASRPQDRQFILSSKKLLLSDSGFYLCAWRYRDSEAFFGQGTRLTVV.

The rearrangement links TRBV7-9 to TRBJ2-1; TRBD1 matches at 7 bases. J gave up 6 bases and V 1 base, and 6 bases lay outside the gene matches. The germline V gene encodes CDR1 SEHNR and CDR2 FQNEAQ (reference sequence). This CDR3 has 15 residues. Here the CDR3 DNA reads TGTGCCAGCAGCTTAGACAGGGGCTGGGTCAATGAGCAGTTCTTC. Translating gives CASSLDRGWVNEQFF.

This rearrangement joins TRBV23-1 to TRBJ1-2; 8 bases line up with TRBD1. TRBV23-1 is reported as an ORF; its role is uncertain. The CDR3 contains 16 residues. Unmatched junction bases numbered 5, after V lost 0 bases and J lost 2 bases. The DNA for the CDR3 is TGCGCCAGCAGTCAATCGGCGACAGGGGAGAACTATGGCTACACCTTC. Encoded protein: CASSQSATGENYGYTF.

This rearrangement joins TRBV5-1 to TRBJ2-2; 7 bases match TRBD2. Germline V gene lookup returns CDR1 SGHRS and CDR2 YFSETQ. The CDR3 consists of 15 residues. V lost 2 bases, J lost 1 base, and 2 bases stayed unmatched. As DNA, the CDR3 is TGCGCCAGCAGCTTTTCGGGAGGGAACACCGGGGAGCTGTTTTTT. Translated: CASSFSGGNTGELFF.

The chain combines TRBV2 with TRBJ1-2, with 8 bases fitting TRBD1. This CDR3 is built from 12 residues. V was pared by 6 bases and J by 6 bases, with 3 bases of the junction left unmatched. Germline CDR1 and CDR2: SNHLY and FYNNEI. CDR3 sequence reads: CASSKTGDGYTF. CDR3 in DNA: TGTGCCAGCAGCAAGACAGGGGATGGCTACACCTTC.

The J gene is TRBJ2-3, the V gene TRBV28, with TRBD1 as a possible D gene (6 bases). The CDR3 sequence is 14 residues long. V lost 6 bases and J 2 bases, leaving 12 bases between the germline ends. Germline CDR1 reads MDHEN; CDR2 reads SYDVKM. The CDR3 is CASRGRGITDTQYF. For the CDR3, the DNA is TGTGCCAGCAGAGGCAGGGGAATCACAGATACGCAGTATTTT.

In DNA, the CDR3 is TGTGCCAGCAGCCAAGATCAGGTTAGCGCCGAGCAGTACTTC. As protein: CASSQDQVSAEQYF. The rearrangement joins TRBV3-1 (or the pseudogene TRBV3-2) to TRBJ2-7; maybe TRBD2 (5 bases). CDR1 and CDR2 (germline): LGHDT, YNNKEL (reference sequence). This CDR3 comprises 14 residues. Trimming took 0 bases from V and 6 from J, leaving 12 bases between them.

The chain joins TRBV2 to TRBJ2-3, with TRBD1 matching 7 bases. The trim removed 6 bases at V and 2 bases at J, leaving 8 bases unmatched. From germline, CDR1 is SNHLY and CDR2 FYNNEI. This CDR3 comprises 15 residues. CDR3 coding DNA: TGTGCCAGCAGGGTAGACAGGGCCCCCACAGATACGCAGTATTTT. It encodes CASRVDRAPTDTQYF.

As concerns this clone: Other DNA sequences from this sample encode an identical CDR3 as well. The chain has TRBV7-2 and TRBJ1-1; D is possibly TRBD1 (5 bases). The CDR3 totals 13 residues. Germline values: CDR1 SGHTA, CDR2 FQGNSA. Trimming cost V 5 bases and J 1 base, with 8 bases left between them. The CDR3 region is CASSLDRNTEAFF. Written as DNA, the CDR3 is TGTGCCAGCAGCCTTGACAGGAACACTGAAGCTTTCTTT.

In its sample, this clone was seen once. CDR3 sequence (DNA): TGTGCCAGCAGTTACCGAGGAGGAGGCGGAGAAAAACTGTTTTTT. Its protein product is CASSYRGGGGEKLFF. The chain joins TRBV6-5 to TRBJ1-4; D not resolved. V lost 2 bases and J lost 8, with 15 bases in between. The CDR3 consists of 15 residues. Germline V gene lookup returns CDR1 MNHEY and CDR2 SVGAGI.

The chain joins TRBV5-1 to TRBJ2-6; 12 nucleotides agree with TRBD1. The ends lost 4 bases at V and 4 bases at J; junction bases unmatched: 6. The germline V gene has CDR1 SGHRS and CDR2 YFSETQ. The CDR3 spans 17 residues. DNA for the CDR3: TGCGCCAGCAGCCCAGGGACAGGGGGCGCAGGGGCCAACGTCCTGACTTTC. Protein sequence: CASSPGTGGAGANVLTF.

This clone was found a few times. The chain uses TRBV9 and TRBJ1-1; TRBD1 matches at 7 bases. CDR1 SGDLS and CDR2 YYNGEE come from the germline V gene. CDR3 size: 17 residues. V lost 4 bases to trimming and J lost 2 bases; unmatched junction nucleotides: 14. CDR3 in DNA: TGTGCCAGCAGCCTGACAGGGCAGGAAATGAGAAACACTGAAGCTTTCTTT. Protein product: CASSLTGQEMRNTEAFF.

This sequence joins TRBV2 and TRBJ2-2, with 8 bases aligning to TRBD1. The germline V gene has CDR1 SNHLY and CDR2 FYNNEI. This CDR3 has 14 amino acids. V was clipped by 5 bases and J by 6 bases; unmatched bases: 5. The CDR3 region is CASSPTGGAGELFF. The CDR3 DNA reads as TGTGCCAGCAGTCCTACAGGGGGTGCCGGGGAGCTGTTTTTT.

This clone showed up just once. The chain combines TRBV19 with TRBJ1-2; 10 bases align to TRBD1. The trim removed 3 bases at V and 4 bases at J, leaving 8 bases unmatched. This CDR3 has 16 residues. Germline lookup yields CDR1 LNHDA and CDR2 SQIVND (reference sequence). As DNA, the CDR3 is TGTGCCAGTAGTATTGACAGGGGGCGCCGGAGCTATGGCTACACCTTC. Translated: CASSIDRGRRSYGYTF.

This rearrangement joins TRBV6-6 to TRBJ2-7; 9 bases align to TRBD1. The CDR3 runs to 14 residues. Germline CDR1 is MNHNY and CDR2 is SVGAGI (reference sequence). CDR3: CASTDNLGTGPWLV. The CDR3 DNA reads as TGTGCCAGCACCGACAATTTAGGGACAGGGCCCTGGTTAGTC.

This chain links TRBV19 with TRBJ2-2; TRBD1 aligns across 8 bases. The CDR3 sequence is 13 residues long. In germline, CDR1 is LNHDA, CDR2 SQIVND (reference sequence). The V segment lost 4 bases and the J segment 9 bases; nucleotides outside the gene matches: 4. The DNA of the CDR3 is TGTGCCAGTAGTAGACAGGGGACCAGGGAGCTGTTTTTT. It yields the protein CASSRQGTRELFF.